Below are 20 T cell receptor beta chains sequenced from a single sample in a study of cytomegalovirus exposure and HLA in healthy donors. PCR amplification relied on 60 Vbeta primers (plus 13 Jbeta primers). Measured with immunoSEQ multiplex PCR; TCRdb has only the in-frame clones, and not every one. The table lists over 150,000 clones, roughly 85% of them singletons. Sequenced: PBMCs. Every receptor here comes from a woman in her fifties or sixties in good health and CMV-seronegative.

Here the CDR3 DNA reads TGCGCCAGCAGCTACGGACAGGGAAATTTGTACGAGCAGTACTTC. Its translation is CASSYGQGNLYEQYF. The chain couples TRBV5-1 to TRBJ2-7; 8 bases map to TRBD1. The germline V gene has CDR1 SGHRS and CDR2 YFSETQ. This CDR3 is 15 amino acids long. V gave up 3 bases and J gave up 4 bases; unmatched junction bases: 9.

This CDR3 is CASRSGQGYEQYF. The CDR3 nucleotides are TGTGCCAGTAGGTCTGGACAGGGGTACGAGCAGTACTTC. The rearrangement uses TRBV19 and TRBJ2-7; 9 bases are a match to TRBD1. The J segment lost 4 bases and the V segment lost 6 bases, leaving 4 bases of the junction unmatched. This CDR3 is built from 13 residues. Germline V gene sequence: CDR1 LNHDA, CDR2 SQIVND (reference sequence).

This clone occurred once. V usage is TRBV2 and J usage is TRBJ2-7, with D perhaps TRBD1 (5 bases). Trimming shortened V by 3 bases and J by 3 bases, and 6 bases separated the two germline ends. CDR3 size: 12 residues. Germline V gene lookup returns CDR1 SNHLY and CDR2 FYNNEI. CDR3 sequence (DNA): TGTGCCAGCAGTGACCAGGGCTACGAGCAGTACTTC. Translation gives CASSDQGYEQYF.

V is TRBV15 and J is TRBJ2-1; 8 positions match TRBD1. The CDR3 is made up of 15 amino acids. The V gene's germline CDR1 is LNHNV and CDR2 YYDKDF (reference sequence). V was pared by 4 bases and J by 1 base, with 3 bases of the junction left unmatched. The CDR3 nucleotides read TGTGCCACCAGCAAGGACAGGGAATCCTACAATGAGCAGTTCTTC. Its protein is CATSKDRESYNEQFF.

The sample holds a few counts of this clone. The chain uses TRBV10-3 and TRBJ2-7; 12 bases line up with TRBD2. The CDR3 has 17 residues. From germline, CDR1 is ENHRY and CDR2 SYGVKD. V was clipped by 2 bases and J by 1 base; unmatched bases: 6. The CDR3, as DNA: TGTGCCATCAGTGAGCCCTCTCTAGCGGGAGGGTCCTACGAGCAGTACTTC. Its protein product is CAISEPSLAGGSYEQYF.

The chain recombines TRBV2 with TRBJ2-1; 13 bases are shared with TRBD2. The V gene end was trimmed by 4 bases and the J gene end by 0 bases; junction bases not matched to a gene: 0. CDR1 is SNHLY, CDR2 FYNNEI, per germline. This CDR3 spans 16 amino acids. The CDR3: CASSGTSGSSYNEQFF. In nucleotides, the CDR3 is TGTGCCAGCAGTGGGACTAGCGGGAGCTCCTACAATGAGCAGTTCTTC.

The gene calls are TRBV5-6 and TRBJ1-5; 7 nucleotides line up with TRBD1. CDR1 SGHDT and CDR2 YYEEEE come from the germline V gene. This CDR3 contains 13 residues. V gave up 4 bases and J gave up 5 bases; unmatched junction bases: 3. The CDR3 nucleotides read TGTGCCAGCAGCGTTGACAGGGATCAGCCCCAGCATTTT. This encodes CASSVDRDQPQHF.

The chain links TRBV7-9 to TRBJ1-1, with D unresolved. Germline V gene data show CDR1 as SEHNR and CDR2 as FQNEAQ (reference sequence). The V gene lost 1 base and the J gene lost 7 bases, with 10 bases spanning the gap. This CDR3 is 13 amino acids long. Here the CDR3 reads CASSLVSLNEAFF. The DNA of the CDR3 is TGTGCCAGCAGCTTAGTCTCCCTAAATGAAGCTTTCTTT.

This sequence joins TRBV27 and TRBJ2-1; 7 bases fit TRBD1. The germline V gene encodes CDR1 MNHEY and CDR2 SMNVEV (reference sequence). This CDR3 is built from 17 residues. The ends lost 4 bases at V and 7 bases at J; junction bases unmatched: 16. The CDR3 DNA follows: TGTGCCAGCAGTTCACCGATACTATATGGGACAGTGAATGAGCAGTTCTTC. It encodes CASSSPILYGTVNEQFF.

This chain uses TRBV29-1 with TRBJ2-7; D possibly corresponds to TRBD1 (6 bases). The CDR3 is 13 amino acids. Germline CDR1 and CDR2: SQVTM and ANQGSEA. Trimming removed 1 base from V and 2 bases from J, with 9 bases in between. CDR3 DNA: TGCAGCGTTGAAGCGCAGGGGACCTACGAGCAGTACTTC. Translation: CSVEAQGTYEQYF.

The chain recombines TRBV5-1 with TRBJ2-6; D perhaps matches TRBD2 (5 bases). The length of the CDR3 is 16 residues. The ends were cut back, 4 bases at V and 0 bases at J, with 11 bases in the middle. CDR1 is SGHRS, CDR2 YFSETQ, per germline. CDR3 DNA sequence: TGCGCCAGCAGCGTCGCCGGGAACTCTGGGGCCAACGTCCTGACTTTC. Residues: CASSVAGNSGANVLTF.

The chain couples TRBV28 to TRBJ1-2; the match to TRBD1 covers 9 bases. This CDR3 contains 13 residues. Germline V gene sequence: CDR1 MDHEN, CDR2 SYDVKM. V lost 10 bases to trimming and J lost 8 bases; unmatched junction nucleotides: 11. The CDR3 spells CAIYILGQGGYTF. Written as DNA, the CDR3 is TGTGCCATCTATATCCTCGGACAGGGGGGCTACACCTTC.

The CDR3 region has the DNA TGTGCCAGCAGGGGACAGGGCTTCTCTGGAAACACCATATATTTT. Translating it yields CASRGQGFSGNTIYF. The V call is TRBV28, the J call TRBJ1-3; 9 bases are a match to TRBD1. This CDR3 has 15 residues. The germline V gene encodes CDR1 MDHEN and CDR2 SYDVKM. Trimming cost V 6 bases and J 0 bases; bases outside gene matches: 3.

This clone has only one observation. V and J are TRBV11-2 and TRBJ2-3, with 7 nucleotides matching TRBD1. J gave up 1 base and V 4 bases, and 8 bases lay outside the gene matches. The CDR3 runs to 16 residues. The germline CDR1 and CDR2 sequences are SGHAT and FQNNGV. CDR3 in DNA: TGTGCCAGCAGCTCCTTCCGACAGGGAGGCACAGATACGCAGTATTTT. Protein product: CASSSFRQGGTDTQYF.

The chain employs TRBV11-3 and TRBJ1-1; 7 nucleotides align to TRBD1. CDR1 is SGHNT and CDR2 is YENEEA in the germline V gene. Germline trimming cut 3 bases from V and 4 bases from J; bases unmatched to any gene: 5. The CDR3 runs 14 residues. The DNA of the CDR3 is TGTGCCAGCAGCTTCTCCGGGACAGCCACTGAAGCTTTCTTT. Protein product: CASSFSGTATEAFF.

The rearrangement joins TRBV11-2 to TRBJ1-2; TRBD1 aligns across 10 bases. The CDR3 sequence is 14 residues long. The ends lost 11 bases at V and 3 bases at J; junction bases unmatched: 9. CDR1 and CDR2 from the germline V gene are SGHAT and FQNNGV. The CDR3 DNA is TGTGCCGTCACCAAGACAGGGGGCTACTATGGCTACACCTTC. Residues: CAVTKTGGYYGYTF.

The chain employs TRBV10-3 and TRBJ2-7; 9 bases are a match to TRBD1. The CDR3 spans 12 residues. Germline trimming cut 10 bases from V and 4 bases from J; bases unmatched to any gene: 5. Germline-derived CDR1 and CDR2 are ENHRY and SYGVKD. The CDR3 reads CASSTGGYEQYF. For the CDR3, the DNA is TGTGCCAGTTCGACAGGGGGGTACGAGCAGTACTTC.

The chain couples TRBV9 to TRBJ2-1, with 14 bases matching TRBD2. Germline CDR1 reads SGDLS; CDR2 reads YYNGEE. V was clipped by 0 bases and J by 3 bases; unmatched bases: 11. The length of the CDR3 is 20 residues. The CDR3 region has the DNA TGTGCCAGCAGCGTAGCTGGGACTAGCGGGAGAATTCCTAACTACAATGAGCAGTTCTTC. Translating it yields CASSVAGTSGRIPNYNEQFF.

The V and J genes are TRBV13 and TRBJ2-3; TRBD2 matches at 11 bases. The V and J ends lost 4 bases and 5 bases, in that order; junction bases with no gene match: 8. Germline values: CDR1 PRHDT, CDR2 FYEKMQ (reference sequence). The CDR3 totals 16 residues. CDR3 sequence (DNA): TGTGCCAGCAGCTCGGTGACTAGCGGGATCAGAGATACGCAGTATTTT. Its protein is CASSSVTSGIRDTQYF.

A few counts support this clone. V and J are TRBV6-5 and TRBJ2-5, with 7 bases matching TRBD2. The length of the CDR3 is 13 residues. Per the germline V gene, CDR1 is MNHEY and CDR2 is SVGAGI. V trimming: 5 bases; J trimming: 3 bases; junction bases outside the gene matches: 3. CDR3 residues: CASSTGLKETQYF. CDR3 coding DNA: TGTGCCAGCAGTACGGGACTAAAAGAGACCCAGTACTTC.